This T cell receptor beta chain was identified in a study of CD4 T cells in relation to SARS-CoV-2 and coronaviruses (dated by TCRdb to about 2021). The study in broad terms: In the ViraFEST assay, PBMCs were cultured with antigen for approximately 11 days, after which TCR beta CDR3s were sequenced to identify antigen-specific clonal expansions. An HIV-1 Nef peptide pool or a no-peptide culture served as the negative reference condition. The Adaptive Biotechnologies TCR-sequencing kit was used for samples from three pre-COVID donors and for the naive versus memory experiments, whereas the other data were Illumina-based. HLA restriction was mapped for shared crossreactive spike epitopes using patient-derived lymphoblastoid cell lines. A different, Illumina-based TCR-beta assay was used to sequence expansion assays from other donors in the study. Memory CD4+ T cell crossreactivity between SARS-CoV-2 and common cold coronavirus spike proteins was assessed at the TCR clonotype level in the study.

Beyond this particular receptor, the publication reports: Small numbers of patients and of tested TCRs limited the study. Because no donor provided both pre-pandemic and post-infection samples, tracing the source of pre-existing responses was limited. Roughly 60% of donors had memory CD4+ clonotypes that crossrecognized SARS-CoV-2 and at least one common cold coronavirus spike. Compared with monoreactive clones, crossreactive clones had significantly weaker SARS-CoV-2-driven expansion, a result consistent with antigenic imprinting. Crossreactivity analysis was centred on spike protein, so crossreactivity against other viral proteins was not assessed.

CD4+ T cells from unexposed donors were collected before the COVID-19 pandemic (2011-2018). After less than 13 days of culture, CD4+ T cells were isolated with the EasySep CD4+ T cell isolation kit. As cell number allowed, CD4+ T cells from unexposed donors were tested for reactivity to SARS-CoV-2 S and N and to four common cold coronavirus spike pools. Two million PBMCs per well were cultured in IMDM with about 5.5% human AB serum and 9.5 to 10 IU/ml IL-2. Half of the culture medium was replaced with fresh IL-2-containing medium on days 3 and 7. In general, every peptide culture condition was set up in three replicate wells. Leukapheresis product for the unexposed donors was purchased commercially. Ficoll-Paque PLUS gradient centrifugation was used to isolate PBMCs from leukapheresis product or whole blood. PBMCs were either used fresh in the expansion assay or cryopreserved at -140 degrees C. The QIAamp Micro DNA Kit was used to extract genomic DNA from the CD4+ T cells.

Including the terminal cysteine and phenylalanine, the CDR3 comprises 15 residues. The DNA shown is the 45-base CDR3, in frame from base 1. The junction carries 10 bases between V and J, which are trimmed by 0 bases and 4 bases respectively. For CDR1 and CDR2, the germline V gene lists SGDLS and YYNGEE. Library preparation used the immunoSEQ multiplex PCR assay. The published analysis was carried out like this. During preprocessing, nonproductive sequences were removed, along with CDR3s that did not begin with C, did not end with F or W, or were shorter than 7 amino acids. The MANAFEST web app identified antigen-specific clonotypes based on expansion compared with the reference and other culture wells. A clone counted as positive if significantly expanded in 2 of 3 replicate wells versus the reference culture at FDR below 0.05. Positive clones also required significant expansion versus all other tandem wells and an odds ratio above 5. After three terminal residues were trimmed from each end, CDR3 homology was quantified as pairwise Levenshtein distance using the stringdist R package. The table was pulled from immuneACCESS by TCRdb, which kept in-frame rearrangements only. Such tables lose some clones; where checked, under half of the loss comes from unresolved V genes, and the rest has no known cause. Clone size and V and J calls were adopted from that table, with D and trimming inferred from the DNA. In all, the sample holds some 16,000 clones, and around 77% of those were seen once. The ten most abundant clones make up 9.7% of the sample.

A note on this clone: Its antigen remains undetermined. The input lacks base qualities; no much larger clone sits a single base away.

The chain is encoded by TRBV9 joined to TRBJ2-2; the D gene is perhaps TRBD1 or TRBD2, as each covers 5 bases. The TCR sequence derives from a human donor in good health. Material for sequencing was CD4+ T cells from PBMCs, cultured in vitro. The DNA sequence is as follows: TGTGCCAGCAGCGTAGCTCCCGGGACCACCGGGGAGCTGTTTTTT. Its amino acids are CASSVAPGTTGELFF.